This T cell receptor (beta chain) was sequenced for a study of STAT5B mutations in CD4+ large granular lymphocyte leukemia. General study findings and limits: Patient CD4-sorted repertoires stayed more clonal than healthy ones after leukemic-clone removal.

Produced via immunoSEQ multiplex PCR; TCRdb's table is partial and in-frame only. The table shows tens of thousands of clones, with roughly 72% occurring only once. V lost 4 bases and J lost 1, with 13 bases in between. CDR1 and CDR2 from the germline V gene are ENHRY and SYGVKD. The CDR3 is made up of 15 amino acids. This clone appeared a few times. Antigen unknown. Sequencing used CD4+ T cells from blood buffy coats. The chain employs TRBV10-3 and TRBJ1-1, with TRBD1 as a possible D gene (5 bases). This TCR was recovered from a human donor in good health. The CDR3 protein is CAISVTGTGNTEAFF. The CDR3, as DNA: TGTGCCATCAGTGTAACCGGGACGGGGAACACTGAAGCTTTCTTT.